The 16 T cell receptor beta chains in this list originate from one sample, sequenced in a study of cytomegalovirus exposure and HLA in healthy donors. The PCR was carried out with 60 Vbeta primers and 13 Jbeta primers. Clones were read by immunoSEQ multiplex PCR, and TCRdb kept only the in-frame ones, dropping some. The sample carries 130,000 to 150,000 clones, over 70% recorded once. The sample comprised PBMCs. The receptors originated from a man aged 35-49 years in good health and CMV-seronegative.

This chain links TRBV18 with TRBJ1-3; D gene ambiguous. Germline lookup yields CDR1 KGHSH and CDR2 LQKENI. V was pared by 2 bases and J by 3 bases, with 8 bases between. The CDR3 totals 14 residues. As DNA, the CDR3 is TGTGCCAGCTCACCATCAGGCAATGGAAACACCATATATTTT. It encodes CASSPSGNGNTIYF.

This clone was picked up one time. The genes are TRBV9 and TRBJ1-2; D may be TRBD1 (6 bases). Trimming shortened V by 3 bases and J by 6 bases, and 9 bases separated the two germline ends. CDR3 length: 12 amino acids. Germline V gene sequence: CDR1 SGDLS, CDR2 YYNGEE. The CDR3 reads CASSARTDGYTF. CDR3 DNA: TGTGCCAGCAGCGCCCGGACAGATGGCTACACCTTC. The complete variable domain, with remaining parts taken from reference TRBV9 and TRBJ1-2, reads DSGVTQTPKHLITATGQRVTLRCSPRSGDLSVYWYQQSLDQGLQFLIQYYNGEERAKGNILERFSAQQFPDLHSELNLSSLELGDSALYFCASSARTDGYTFGSGTRLTVV.

The chain combines TRBV6-6 with TRBJ2-7; 7 bases fit TRBD1. The CDR3 extends over 14 amino acids. With 4 bases clipped from V and 7 bases from J, the junction kept 10 bases outside the gene matches. Germline V gene data show CDR1 as MNHNY and CDR2 as SVGAGI (reference sequence). CDR3 bases: TGTGCCAGCAGTTTACCGACAGGGCAGCGAGAGCAGTACTTC. It encodes CASSLPTGQREQYF.

Here the CDR3 DNA reads TGTGCCAGCAGCTTGTCTACAGGGTTTAGCACAGATACGCAGTATTTT. Protein product: CASSLSTGFSTDTQYF. The chain combines TRBV5-6 with TRBJ2-3; a possible D gene is TRBD1 (6 bases). This CDR3 is 16 amino acids long. Trimming removed 1 base at V and 0 bases at J, with 12 bases between. Germline assignment: CDR1 SGHDT and CDR2 YYEEEE.

This rearrangement joins TRBV5-1 to TRBJ2-5; 11 positions match TRBD2. This CDR3 spans 16 amino acids. The V segment lost 2 bases and the J segment 5 bases; nucleotides outside the gene matches: 8. Germline assignment: CDR1 SGHRS and CDR2 YFSETQ. CDR3 nucleotide sequence: TGCGCCAGCAGCTTTTTCTTAGCGGGGGGGCGCGAGACCCAGTACTTC. Amino acids: CASSFFLAGGRETQYF.

This clone was picked up one time. V gene TRBV5-1 combines with J gene TRBJ1-3; unclear D gene. The ends were cut back, 0 bases at V and 0 bases at J, with 13 bases in the middle. CDR1 SGHRS and CDR2 YFSETQ come from the germline V gene. The CDR3 has 17 amino acids. The CDR3 region is CASSLEGSGVSGNTIYF. The DNA for the CDR3 is TGCGCCAGCAGCTTGGAAGGTTCGGGAGTCTCTGGAAACACCATATATTTT.

The chain joins TRBV5-1 to TRBJ1-1, with a weak D call TRBD1 (5 bases). CDR3 size: 15 residues. Germline CDR1 and CDR2: SGHRS and YFSETQ. Trimming stripped 5 bases from V and 3 bases from J, with 17 bases between. CDR3 protein: CASRVGWGRDTEAFF. The DNA of the CDR3 is TGCGCCAGCAGGGTGGGGTGGGGCCGGGACACTGAAGCTTTCTTT.

This chain connects TRBV29-1 to TRBJ2-2; TRBD1 might be the D (6 bases). Germline loops: CDR1 SQVTM, CDR2 ANQGSEA. The V gene lost 1 base and the J gene lost 0 bases, with 12 bases spanning the gap. The CDR3 has 16 amino acids. The CDR3 DNA reads as TGCAGCGTTGAAGCCGGACAGCCGGCGAACACCGGGGAGCTGTTTTTT. Translating gives CSVEAGQPANTGELFF.

In regard to this clone: Other DNA variants within this sample encode the same CDR3. This chain connects TRBV9 to TRBJ1-1, with D perhaps TRBD1 (5 bases). Per the germline V gene, CDR1 is SGDLS and CDR2 is YYNGEE. The CDR3 spans 15 residues. V gave up 0 bases and J gave up 0 bases, with 9 bases separating them. The CDR3 is CASSVETVMNTEAFF. Here the CDR3 DNA reads TGTGCCAGCAGCGTAGAGACAGTGATGAACACTGAAGCTTTCTTT.

This rearrangement joins TRBV6-4 to TRBJ2-1, with 10 bases fitting TRBD2. CDR1 and CDR2 from the germline V gene are MRHNA and SNTAGT. V shed 4 bases, J shed 3 bases, and the junction held 9 bases outside the gene matches. There are 17 residues in the CDR3. The CDR3 nucleotides are TGTGCCAGCAGTGCCGGGGTTAGCGGGGGGTTCTACAATGAGCAGTTCTTC. Its protein product is CASSAGVSGGFYNEQFF.

The V call is TRBV19, the J call TRBJ1-1; no clear D. Per the germline V gene, CDR1 is LNHDA and CDR2 is SQIVND (reference sequence). V was clipped by 6 bases and J by 0 bases, with 8 bases between them. There are 13 residues in the CDR3. CDR3 in amino acids: CASREQLNTEAFF. CDR3 nucleotide sequence: TGTGCCAGTAGGGAACAGTTGAACACTGAAGCTTTCTTT.

This chain joins TRBV5-1 and TRBJ1-4; D might be TRBD1 (6 bases). The CDR3 extends over 15 amino acids. The V end lost 1 base, the J end lost 8 bases, and 15 bases lay between the germline ends. The V gene's germline CDR1 is SGHRS and CDR2 YFSETQ. As DNA, the CDR3 is TGCGCCAGCAGCTTGCTGGGGGGGGCGGCGGAAAAACTGTTTTTT. Translation: CASSLLGGAAEKLFF.

This clone appeared a few times. V and J are TRBV4-3 and TRBJ2-3, with TRBD2 matching over 8 bases. This CDR3 comprises 16 residues. Per germline, CDR1 LGHNA and CDR2 YSLEER. Unmatched junction bases numbered 7, after V lost 1 base and J lost 4 bases. The CDR3 loop is CASSQARGGRADTQYF. The CDR3 DNA sequence: TGCGCCAGCAGCCAAGCTCGGGGGGGCCGTGCAGATACGCAGTATTTT.

This clone was seen only once. V usage is TRBV27 and J usage is TRBJ1-6; 11 bases agree with TRBD1. Germline V gene data show CDR1 as MNHEY and CDR2 as SMNVEV (reference sequence). The length of the CDR3 is 17 residues. Trimming took 6 bases from V and 5 from J; bases not matched to a gene: 9. The CDR3 DNA reads as TGTGCCAGCAGAACACCCCGGGACAGGGGGGATAATTCACCCCTCCACTTT. Protein: CASRTPRDRGDNSPLHF.

The rearrangement uses TRBV30 and TRBJ1-2; unclear D gene. The CDR3 is made up of 14 amino acids. Trimming left V 2 bases short and J 3 bases short, with 13 bases between. The germline gives CDR1 GTSNPN, CDR2 SVGIG (reference sequence). The CDR3 reads CAWSSSRSYYGYTF. CDR3 coding DNA: TGTGCCTGGAGTTCTTCCAGGTCTTACTATGGCTACACCTTC.

V and J are TRBV5-4 and TRBJ1-1; D is possibly TRBD1 (5 bases). The CDR3 is 15 amino acids. V lost 7 bases, J lost 0 bases, and 16 bases lay in between. Germline V gene sequence: CDR1 SGHNT, CDR2 YYREEE (reference sequence). The CDR3 bases are TGTGCCAGCGGGGGGAATGCCGGGATGAACACTGAAGCTTTCTTT. It is translated as CASGGNAGMNTEAFF.